This is a list of T cell receptor beta chains from one sample in a study of blood T cells in healthy people across ages. TCRdb recomputed calls from the 5' RACE reads with MiXCR, one row per CDR3 protein. The data hold 1.6 million or so distinct CDR3 sequences, with approximately 32% observed a single time. The sample consisted of blood. The receptors were sampled from a woman aged 25 to 39 in good health. CDR3s include the opening cysteine and the closing phenylalanine or tryptophan. The D gene is left open where the match is weak. Clone size is given for some rows only: seen once, a few or many times, or a class if the clone is expanded.

>TRBD2|many|TRBJ2-5|TRBV28
TGTGCCAGCAGTGACCTAGCGGGGAACCAAGAGACCCAGTACTTC
CASSDLAGNQETQYF
>.|once|TRBJ2-1|TRBV18
TGTGCCAGCTCACCATCAACCACAGGGTACAATGAGCAGTTCTTC
CASSPSTTGYNEQFF
>.|.|TRBJ1-1|TRBV19
TGTGCCAGCGCGAACGGTGGGGCTTTCTTT
CASANGGAFF
>TRBD2|many|TRBJ2-5|TRBV28
TGTGCCAGCAGTTTCCCTAGCGGGAGTGGGGAGACCCAGTACTTC
CASSFPSGSGETQYF
>.|.|TRBJ1-2|TRBV12-3/TRBV12-4
TGTGCCAGCAGTTCGGGGATCAAAGTGGGGACCTATGGCTACACCTTC
CASSSGIKVGTYGYTF
>.|few|TRBJ2-5|TRBV28
TGTGCCAGCATGGTAGGGGTCGAGACCCAGTACTTC
CASMVGVETQYF
>.|.|TRBJ1-1|TRBV5-1
TGCGCCAGCAGCTTGGTACAGCCCATGCAGAACACTGAAGCTTTCTTT
CASSLVQPMQNTEAFF
>TRBD2|few|TRBJ2-7|TRBV29-1
TGCAGCGCTTTAGTAGCGGGGGGCTTCTACGAGCAGTACTTC
CSALVAGGFYEQYF
>TRBD1|.|TRBJ2-1|TRBV24-1
TGTGCCACCAGTGACCCAGCCGGGACAGGGGACAATGAGCAGTTCTTC
CATSDPAGTGDNEQFF
>.|few|TRBJ2-3|TRBV20-1
TGCAGTGCTGGCTCGAGGAAGTGGACTAATCCTGGCGCAGATACGCAGTATTTT
CSAGSRKWTNPGADTQYF
>TRBD2|few|TRBJ2-5|TRBV18
TGTGCCAGCTCATCGCAGACTAGCGGCGGCGAGACCCAGTACTTC
CASSSQTSGGETQYF
>.|.|TRBJ1-6|TRBV25-1
TGTGCCAGCAGTGGCGACAGAAGCTCCAATAATTCACCCCTCCACTTT
CASSGDRSSNNSPLHF
>.|.|TRBJ2-7|TRBV6-1
TGTGCCAACAGTGAAGAGGTCAGCGGGCACTATTACGAGCAGTACTTC
CANSEEVSGHYYEQYF
>.|.|TRBJ2-6|TRBV9
TGTGCCAGCACCTTATCGACCCCACCGGGCTCTGGGGCCAACGTCCTGACTTTC
CASTLSTPPGSGANVLTF
>TRBD1|once|TRBJ2-5|TRBV4-3
TGCGCCAACAGCCAAGCTGGGACAGGGGGATTCCAAGAGACCCAGTACTTC
CANSQAGTGGFQETQYF
>.|many|TRBJ2-7|TRBV9
TGTGCCAGCAGCCGTAGAGGGACTTCCAACCACGAGCAGTACTTC
CASSRRGTSNHEQYF
>TRBD1|few|TRBJ1-1|TRBV15
TGTGCCACCAGCAGAGATCTCCGGACAGGGGCTGAAGCTTTCTTT
CATSRDLRTGAEAFF
>TRBD2|few|TRBJ2-7|TRBV4-1
TGCGCCAGCAGCCAAGATCTAGCGGGGGGCTCCTACGAGCAGTACTTC
CASSQDLAGGSYEQYF
>.|many|TRBJ2-7|TRBV9
TGTGCCAGCAGCGTAGACAAGGACGAGCAGTACTTC
CASSVDKDEQYF
>.|.|TRBJ2-7|TRBV11-2
TGCGCCGGCAGCTTAGTCTTCGGCCAGGACAGAGCTTACGAGCAGTACTTC
CAGSLVFGQDRAYEQYF
>TRBD1|many|TRBJ2-5|TRBV5-6
TGTGCCAGCAGCCGCCTGGGACAGGGGACTAACCTACAAGAGACCCAGTACTTC
CASSRLGQGTNLQETQYF
>.|.|TRBJ2-7|TRBV30
TGTGCCTGGAGTGTAACGCGGAGCTCCTACGAGCAGTACTTC
CAWSVTRSSYEQYF
>.|.|TRBJ2-5|TRBV11-2
TGTGCCAGCAGCTTGGGACCAGCGGGCTTACAAGAGACCCAGTACTTC
CASSLGPAGLQETQYF
>TRBD1|.|TRBJ1-4|TRBV29-1
TGCAGCGTTGAATCGGACAGGGGTGAAAAACTGTTTTTT
CSVESDRGEKLFF
>TRBD2|few|TRBJ2-7|TRBV20-1
TGCAGTGCGAAAATTCCGGGACTAGCGGGGAACTACGAGCAGTACTTC
CSAKIPGLAGNYEQYF
>.|few|TRBJ2-3|TRBV20-1
TGCAGTGCTAGAGGACTAGTTACAGATACGCAGTATTTT
CSARGLVTDTQYF
>.|.|TRBJ1-2|TRBV7-2
TGTGCCAGCAGCTTAGATTACGGTGCCTTCCCCGGCTACACCTTC
CASSLDYGAFPGYTF
>.|.|TRBJ2-3|TRBV7-2
TGTACCAGCAGCCCAGGGGACTCGCTTGGGGATACGCAGTATTTT
CTSSPGDSLGDTQYF
>.|.|TRBJ2-7|TRBV28
TGTGCCAGCAGTTTATTGAAAGAGCAGTACTTC
CASSLLKEQYF
>.|many|TRBJ2-7|TRBV9
TGTGCCAGCAGCCCTCGTCTCGGGGGTCTTTACGAGCAGTACTTC
CASSPRLGGLYEQYF
>.|.|TRBJ2-5|TRBV14
TGTGCCAGCAGCCATGCGGGGCAAGAGACCCAGTACTTC
CASSHAGQETQYF
>TRBD2|few|TRBJ2-5|TRBV7-2
TGTGCCAGCAGCTTAACGGGCGGGGGGCCTAAAGAGACCCAGTACTTC
CASSLTGGGPKETQYF
>.|.|TRBJ1-1|TRBV4-1
TGCGCCAGCAGGGACCGGACTGAAGCTTTCTTT
CASRDRTEAFF
>.|few|TRBJ2-5|TRBV7-3
TGTGCCAGCAGACTTACAGGGAGGCACGAAGAGACCCAGTACTTC
CASRLTGRHEETQYF
>TRBD1|.|TRBJ1-1|TRBV3-1
TGTGCCAGCAGCCGAGGGGGCCCGAACACTGAAGCTTTCTTT
CASSRGGPNTEAFF
>.|few|TRBJ2-5|TRBV7-3
TGTGCCAGCAGCGAAGTTGGCCAAGAGACCCGGTACTTC
CASSEVGQETRYF
>TRBD2|few|TRBJ2-5|TRBV7-9
TGTGCCAGCAGCTTAGACGGCGGGAGGGCGAAAGAGACCCAGTACTTC
CASSLDGGRAKETQYF
>.|.|TRBJ2-7|TRBV28
TGTGCCAGCACCCTTTGGACGGGCTCTCGGACCTCCTACGAGCAGTACTTC
CASTLWTGSRTSYEQYF
>TRBD2|.|TRBJ2-1|TRBV11-2
TGTGCCAGCAGCTCCGGGACTAGCGGGAGGGCTAATCAGTTCTTC
CASSSGTSGRANQFF
>TRBD2|few|TRBJ2-3|TRBV11-2
TGTGCCAGCAGTTCCCCCCGGGGGGCAGATACGCAGTATTTT
CASSSPRGADTQYF
>TRBD1|few|TRBJ2-7|TRBV6-6
TGTGCCAGCAGCTCACAGGGGCCTATCTACGAGCAGTACTTC
CASSSQGPIYEQYF
>TRBD2|.|TRBJ2-5|TRBV13
TGTGCCAGCAGCTTAAAGCGGGGGCAAGAGACCCAGTACTTC
CASSLKRGQETQYF